The clone carrying this T cell receptor (beta chain) has a single count. Its antigen remains unknown. These data are taken from a study of T cells in Graves' hyperthyroidism and ophthalmopathy. Broader study findings: Clonotypes that were expanded in thyroid above 0.001 mostly appeared in blood too.

Amplification of TCR beta CDR3 regions used RNA as the template. An initial round of RT-PCR targeting the TCR CDR3 relied on the HTBI primer set. TCRdb reanalysed the multiplex PCR reads using MiXCR and keeps one entry per CDR3 protein. Of fewer than 600,000 distinct CDR3 sequences listed, over 13% were seen once; the top ten hold less than 20%. Patients aged 18 to 65 had newly diagnosed hyperthyroidism of under 2 months' duration. Diagnosing involved the use of clinical symptoms, serum thyroxine and TRAb, thyroid ultrasound and orbital computed tomography. The sequencing input was blood. The receptor's source is a woman younger than 35 with Graves' hyperthyroidism.

The CDR3 is CASSLADRVGNEQYF. CDR3 bases: TGCGCCAGCAGCTTGGCGGACAGGGTAGGTAACGAGCAGTACTTC. V gene TRBV5-1 combines with J gene TRBJ2-7; 8 bases line up with TRBD1. Germline values: CDR1 SGHRS, CDR2 YFSETQ. The CDR3 is 15 amino acids. With V trimmed by 0 bases and J by 5 bases, 7 bases remained unmatched.